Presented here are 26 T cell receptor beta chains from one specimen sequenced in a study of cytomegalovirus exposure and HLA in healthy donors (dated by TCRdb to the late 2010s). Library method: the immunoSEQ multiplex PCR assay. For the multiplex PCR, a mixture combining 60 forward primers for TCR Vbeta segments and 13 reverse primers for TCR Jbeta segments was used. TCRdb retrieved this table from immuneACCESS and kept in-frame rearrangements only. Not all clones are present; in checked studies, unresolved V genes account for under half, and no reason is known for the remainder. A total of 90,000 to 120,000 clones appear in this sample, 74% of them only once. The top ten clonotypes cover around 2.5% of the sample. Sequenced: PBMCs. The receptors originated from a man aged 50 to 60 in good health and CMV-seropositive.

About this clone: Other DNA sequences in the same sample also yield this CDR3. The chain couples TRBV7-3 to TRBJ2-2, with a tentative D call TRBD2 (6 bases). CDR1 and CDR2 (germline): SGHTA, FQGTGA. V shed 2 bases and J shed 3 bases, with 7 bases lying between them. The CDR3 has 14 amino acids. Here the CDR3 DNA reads TGTGCCAGCAGCTTAGGAGGGGACACCGGGGAGCTGTTTTTT. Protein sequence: CASSLGGDTGELFF.

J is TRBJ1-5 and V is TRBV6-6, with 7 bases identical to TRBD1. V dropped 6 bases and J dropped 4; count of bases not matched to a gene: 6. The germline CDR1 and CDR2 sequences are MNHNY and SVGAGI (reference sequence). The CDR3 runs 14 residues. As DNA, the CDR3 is TGTGCCAGCAGCCCCGGGACAGCGAATCAGCCCCAGCATTTT. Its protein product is CASSPGTANQPQHF.

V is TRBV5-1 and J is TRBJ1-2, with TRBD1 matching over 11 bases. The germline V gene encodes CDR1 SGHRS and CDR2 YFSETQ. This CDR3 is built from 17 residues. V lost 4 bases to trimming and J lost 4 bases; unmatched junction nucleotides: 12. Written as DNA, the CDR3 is TGCGCCAGCAGCCCGAGGACAGGGGGCGACCCATTCTATGGCTACACCTTC. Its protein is CASSPRTGGDPFYGYTF.

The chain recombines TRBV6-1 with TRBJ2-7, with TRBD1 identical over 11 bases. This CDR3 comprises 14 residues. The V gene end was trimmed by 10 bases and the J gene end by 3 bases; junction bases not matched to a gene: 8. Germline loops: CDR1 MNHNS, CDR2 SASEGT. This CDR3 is CATSPGTGGYEQYF. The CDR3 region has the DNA TGTGCCACCTCGCCCGGGACAGGGGGCTACGAGCAGTACTTC.

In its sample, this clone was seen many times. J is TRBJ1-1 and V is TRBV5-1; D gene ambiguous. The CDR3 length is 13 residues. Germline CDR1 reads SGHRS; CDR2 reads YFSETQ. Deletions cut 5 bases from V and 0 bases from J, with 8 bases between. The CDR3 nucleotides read TGCGCCAGCAGATTTGACATGAACACTGAAGCTTTCTTT. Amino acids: CASRFDMNTEAFF.

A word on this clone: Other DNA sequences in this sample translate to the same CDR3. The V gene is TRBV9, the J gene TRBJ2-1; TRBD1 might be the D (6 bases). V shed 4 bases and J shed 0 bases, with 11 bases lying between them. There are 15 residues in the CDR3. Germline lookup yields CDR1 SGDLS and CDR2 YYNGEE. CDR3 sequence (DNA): TGTGCCAGCAGCTCTCAGGGGAACTCCTACAATGAGCAGTTCTTC. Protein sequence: CASSSQGNSYNEQFF.

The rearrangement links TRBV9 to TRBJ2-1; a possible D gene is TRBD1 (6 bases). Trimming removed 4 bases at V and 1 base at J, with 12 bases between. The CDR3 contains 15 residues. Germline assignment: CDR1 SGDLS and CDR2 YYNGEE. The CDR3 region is CASSLDQGSYNEQFF. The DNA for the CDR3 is TGTGCCAGCAGCCTAGACCAGGGGTCCTACAATGAGCAGTTCTTC.

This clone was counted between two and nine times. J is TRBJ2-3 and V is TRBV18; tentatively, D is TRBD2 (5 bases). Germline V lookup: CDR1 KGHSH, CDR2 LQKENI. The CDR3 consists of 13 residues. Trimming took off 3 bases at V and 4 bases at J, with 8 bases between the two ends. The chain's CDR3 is CASSPRAADTQYF. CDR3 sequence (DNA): TGTGCCAGCTCACCGAGGGCGGCAGATACGCAGTATTTT.

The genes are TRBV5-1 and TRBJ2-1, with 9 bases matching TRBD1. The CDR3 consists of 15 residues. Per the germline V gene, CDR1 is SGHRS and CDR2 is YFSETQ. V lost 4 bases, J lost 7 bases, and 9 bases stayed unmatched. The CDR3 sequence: CASSLRSGQGNEQFF. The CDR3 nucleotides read TGCGCCAGCAGCCTACGGTCCGGACAGGGGAATGAGCAGTTCTTC.

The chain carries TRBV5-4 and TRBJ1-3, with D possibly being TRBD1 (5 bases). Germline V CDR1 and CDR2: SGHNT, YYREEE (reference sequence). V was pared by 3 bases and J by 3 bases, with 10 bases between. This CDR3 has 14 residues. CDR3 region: CASSWGDFGNTIYF. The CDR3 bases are TGTGCCAGCAGCTGGGGGGACTTTGGAAACACCATATATTTT.

Here the CDR3 reads CASSPGTSGGPPPGELFF. The CDR3 DNA is TGTGCCAGCAGCCCCGGGACTAGCGGGGGACCCCCCCCCGGGGAGCTGTTTTTT. The gene calls are TRBV6-4 and TRBJ2-2; 14 bases line up with TRBD2. The CDR3 runs 18 residues. The trim removed 6 bases at V and 6 bases at J, leaving 12 bases unmatched. Germline V gene data show CDR1 as MRHNA and CDR2 as SNTAGT.

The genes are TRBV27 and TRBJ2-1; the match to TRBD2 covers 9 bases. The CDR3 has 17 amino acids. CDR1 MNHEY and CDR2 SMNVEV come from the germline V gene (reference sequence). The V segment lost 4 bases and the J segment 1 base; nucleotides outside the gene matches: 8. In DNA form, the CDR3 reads TGTGCCAGCAGTTCTTTGTTGACTAGCGGATCCTACAATGAGCAGTTCTTC. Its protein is CASSSLLTSGSYNEQFF.

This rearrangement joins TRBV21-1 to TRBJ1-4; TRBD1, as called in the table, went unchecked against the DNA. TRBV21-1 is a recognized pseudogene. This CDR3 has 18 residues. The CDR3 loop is CASSKARQGALTNEKLFF. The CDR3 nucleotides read TGTGCCAGCAGCAAAGCTCGCCAGGGGGCTCTCACTAATGAAAAACTGTTTTTT.

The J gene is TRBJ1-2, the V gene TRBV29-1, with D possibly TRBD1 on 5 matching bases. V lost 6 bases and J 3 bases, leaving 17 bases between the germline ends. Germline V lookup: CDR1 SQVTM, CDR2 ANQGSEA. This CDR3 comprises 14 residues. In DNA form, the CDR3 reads TGCAGCGTGGACCCGAAGGGGCGATACTATGGCTACACCTTC. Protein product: CSVDPKGRYYGYTF.

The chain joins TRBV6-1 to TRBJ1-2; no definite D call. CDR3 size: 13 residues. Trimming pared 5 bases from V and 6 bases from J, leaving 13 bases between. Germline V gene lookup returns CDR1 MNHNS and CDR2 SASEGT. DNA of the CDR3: TGTGCCAGCAGTTTCCGTCTTGCTAATGGCTACACCTTC. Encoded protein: CASSFRLANGYTF.

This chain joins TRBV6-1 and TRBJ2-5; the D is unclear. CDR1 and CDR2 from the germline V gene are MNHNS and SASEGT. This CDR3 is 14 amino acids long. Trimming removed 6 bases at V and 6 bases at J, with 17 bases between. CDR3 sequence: CASRRRSIEKTQYF. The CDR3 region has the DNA TGTGCCAGCAGGAGGCGGTCGATCGAAAAGACCCAGTACTTC.

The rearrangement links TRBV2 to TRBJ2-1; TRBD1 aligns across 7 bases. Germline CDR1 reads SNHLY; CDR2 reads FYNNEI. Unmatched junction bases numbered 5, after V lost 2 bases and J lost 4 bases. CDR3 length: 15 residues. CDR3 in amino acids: CASSEWAGGYNEQFF. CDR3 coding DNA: TGTGCCAGCAGTGAATGGGCAGGGGGTTACAATGAGCAGTTCTTC.

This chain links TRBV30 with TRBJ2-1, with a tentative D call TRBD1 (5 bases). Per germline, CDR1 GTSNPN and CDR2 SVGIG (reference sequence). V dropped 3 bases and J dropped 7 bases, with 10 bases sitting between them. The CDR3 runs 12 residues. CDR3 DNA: TGTGCCTGGAGCCTCGACAGTAATGAGCAGTTCTTC. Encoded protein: CAWSLDSNEQFF.

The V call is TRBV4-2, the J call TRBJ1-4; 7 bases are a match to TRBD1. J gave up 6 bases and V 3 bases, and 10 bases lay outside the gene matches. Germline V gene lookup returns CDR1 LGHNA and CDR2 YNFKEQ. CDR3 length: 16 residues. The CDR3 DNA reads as TGTGCCAGCAGCCAGGCCACCGGGACAGCCTATGAAAAACTGTTTTTT. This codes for CASSQATGTAYEKLFF.

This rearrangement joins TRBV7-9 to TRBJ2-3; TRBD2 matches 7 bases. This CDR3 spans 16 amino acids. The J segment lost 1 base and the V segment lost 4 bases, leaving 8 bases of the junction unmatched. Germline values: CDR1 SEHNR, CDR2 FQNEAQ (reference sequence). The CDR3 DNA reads TGTGCCAGCAGCTCATGGGGGGAGGGCCGCACAGATACGCAGTATTTT. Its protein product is CASSSWGEGRTDTQYF.

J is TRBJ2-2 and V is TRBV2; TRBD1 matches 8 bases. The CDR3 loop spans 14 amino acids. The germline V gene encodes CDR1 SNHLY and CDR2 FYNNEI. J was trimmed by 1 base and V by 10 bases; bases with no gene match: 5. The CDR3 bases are TGTGCCATCAGACAGGGGAGGAACACCGGGGAGCTGTTTTTT. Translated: CAIRQGRNTGELFF. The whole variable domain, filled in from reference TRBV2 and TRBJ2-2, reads EPEVTQTPSHQVTQMGQEVILRCVPISNHLYFYWYRQILGQKVEFLVSFYNNEISEKSEIFDDQFSVERPDGSNFTLKIRSTKLEDSAMYFCAIRQGRNTGELFFGEGSRLTVL.

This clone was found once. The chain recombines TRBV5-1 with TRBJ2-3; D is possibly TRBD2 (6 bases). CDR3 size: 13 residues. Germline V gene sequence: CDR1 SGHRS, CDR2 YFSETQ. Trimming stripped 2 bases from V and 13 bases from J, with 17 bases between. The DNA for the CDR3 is TGCGCCAGCAGCTTAGATAGCGGTCCCCGGGAGTATTTT. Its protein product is CASSLDSGPREYF.

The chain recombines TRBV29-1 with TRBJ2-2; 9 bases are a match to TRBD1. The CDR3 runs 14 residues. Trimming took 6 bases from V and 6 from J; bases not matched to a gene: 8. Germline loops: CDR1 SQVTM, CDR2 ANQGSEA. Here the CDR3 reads CSVVGQGMAGELFF. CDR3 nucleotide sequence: TGCAGCGTAGTTGGACAGGGGATGGCCGGGGAGCTGTTTTTT.

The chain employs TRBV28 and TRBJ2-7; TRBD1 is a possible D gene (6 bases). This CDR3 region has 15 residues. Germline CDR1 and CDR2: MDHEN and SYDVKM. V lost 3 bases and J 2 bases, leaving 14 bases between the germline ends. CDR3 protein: CASSFKQGRPYEQYF. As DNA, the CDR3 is TGTGCCAGCAGTTTCAAACAGGGCAGGCCCTACGAGCAGTACTTC.

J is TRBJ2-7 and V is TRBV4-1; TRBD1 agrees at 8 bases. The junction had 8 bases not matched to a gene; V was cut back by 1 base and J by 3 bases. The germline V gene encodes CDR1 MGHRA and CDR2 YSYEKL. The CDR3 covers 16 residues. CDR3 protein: CASSQGYPGGSYEQYF. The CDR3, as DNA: TGCGCCAGCAGCCAAGGATATCCAGGGGGCAGCTACGAGCAGTACTTC.

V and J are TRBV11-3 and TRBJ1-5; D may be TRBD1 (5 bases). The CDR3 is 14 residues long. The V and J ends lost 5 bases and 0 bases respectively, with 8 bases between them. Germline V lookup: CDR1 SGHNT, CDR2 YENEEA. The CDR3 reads CASSAGISNQPQHF. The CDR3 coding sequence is TGTGCCAGCAGCGCAGGGATTAGCAATCAGCCCCAGCATTTT. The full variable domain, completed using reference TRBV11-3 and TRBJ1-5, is EAGVVQSPRYKIIEKKQPVAFWCNPISGHNTLYWYLQNLGQGPELLIRYENEEAVDDSQLPKDRFSAERLKGVDSTLKIQPAELGDSAVYLCASSAGISNQPQHFGDGTRLSIL.